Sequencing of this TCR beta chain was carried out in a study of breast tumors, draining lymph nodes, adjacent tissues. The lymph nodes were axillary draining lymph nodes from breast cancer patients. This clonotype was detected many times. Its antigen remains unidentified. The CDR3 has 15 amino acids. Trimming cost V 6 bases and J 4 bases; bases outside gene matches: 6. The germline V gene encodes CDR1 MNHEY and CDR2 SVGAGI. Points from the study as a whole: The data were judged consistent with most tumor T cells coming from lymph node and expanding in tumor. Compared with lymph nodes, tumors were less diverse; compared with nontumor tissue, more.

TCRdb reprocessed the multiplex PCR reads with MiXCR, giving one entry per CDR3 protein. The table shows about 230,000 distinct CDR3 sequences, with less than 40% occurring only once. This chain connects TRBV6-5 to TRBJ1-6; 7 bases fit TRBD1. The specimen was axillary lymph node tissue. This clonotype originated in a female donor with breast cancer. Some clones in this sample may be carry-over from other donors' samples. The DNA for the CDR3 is TGTGCCAGCAGGATGGGGACAGTTTATAATTCACCCCTCCACTTT. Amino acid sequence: CASRMGTVYNSPLHF.